The rows below give T cell receptor beta chains drawn from one sample of a study of radiation and T cells in renal cell carcinoma. Sequencing used immunoSEQ multiplex PCR; TCRdb keeps in-frame clones, though not all of them. Altogether fewer than 55,000 clones are present, 80% being singletons, with the ten largest covering about 30%. Sequenced here: blood, sampled from a patient whose treatment included radiotherapy and nephrectomy. The receptors stem from a woman in her seventies with renal cell carcinoma. CDR3s include the opening cysteine and the closing phenylalanine or tryptophan. D genes are given only for firm matches. Size is omitted from some rows. Given values are once, few, many or a class for expanded clones.

NA,TRBV6-1,TRBD2,TRBJ2-1,TGTGCCAGCAGTGGCATGGGGGTAGCGGGGCCGCACAATGAGCAGTTCTTC,CASSGMGVAGPHNEQFF
NA,TRBV7-2,NA,TRBJ2-7,TGTGCCAGCAGCTTAGAGGAGGGCTACGAGCAGTACTTC,CASSLEEGYEQYF
NA,TRBV19,TRBD1,TRBJ2-2,TGTGCCAGTAGGTGGACAGGGCGGAACACCGGGGAGCTGTTTTTT,CASRWTGRNTGELFF
NA,TRBV7-6,TRBD1,TRBJ2-7,TGTGCCAGCAGCCCCGGGACAGGAAGCTCCTACGAGCAGTACTTC,CASSPGTGSSYEQYF
NA,TRBV6-5,NA,TRBJ1-2,TGTGCCAGCAGCCCCCGGGGCGAAGGATATGGCTACACCTTC,CASSPRGEGYGYTF
NA,TRBV27,TRBD2,TRBJ2-7,TGTGCCAGCAGTTCACGACTAGCGCTGAGCTACGAGCAGTACTTC,CASSSRLALSYEQYF
NA,TRBV19,NA,TRBJ1-5,TGTGCCAGTCGATTGGACATTTCCTTATCTAATCAGCCCCAGCATTTT,CASRLDISLSNQPQHF
few,TRBV19,NA,TRBJ1-3,TGTGCCAGTAGTATCCCCGGCTCTGGAAACACCATATATTTT,CASSIPGSGNTIYF
NA,TRBV9,TRBD2,TRBJ2-3,TGTGCCAGCAGCGCCCCTAGCGGGGGGCTCATTCCTACGCAGTATTTT,CASSAPSGGLIPTQYF
NA,TRBV5-1,NA,TRBJ2-7,TGCGCCAGCAGCTTTGCGGCGGAGGTTAATACGCCCTACGAGCAGTACTTC,CASSFAAEVNTPYEQYF
NA,TRBV19,NA,TRBJ2-5,TGTGCCAGTAGTACGGGACAATCGCAGACCCAGTACTTC,CASSTGQSQTQYF
NA,TRBV2,TRBD1,TRBJ2-5,TGTGTCAGCAGCCTGCCCGGGACAGGAGGGTACGAGACCCAGTACTTC,CVSSLPGTGGYETQYF
NA,TRBV5-6,TRBD2,TRBJ2-5,TGTGCCAGCAGTTCTAGCGGGGGCCGCGAGACCCAGTACTTC,CASSSSGGRETQYF
NA,TRBV30,TRBD1,TRBJ2-5,TGTGCCTGGAGGACCCCCGGGACAGGGGGTCTCGGGACCCAGTACTTC,CAWRTPGTGGLGTQYF
few,TRBV5-6,TRBD1,TRBJ2-2,TGTGCCAGCAGCTTGGCGCAGGGGGCCAGCGGGGAGCTGTTTTTT,CASSLAQGASGELFF
once,TRBV19,NA,TRBJ1-6,TGTGCCAGTACTGGGGGGCTACTGTCACCCCTCCACTTT,CASTGGLLSPLHF
few,TRBV5-1,NA,TRBJ1-1,TGCGCCAGCAGCTTGGGGCATACAGGGTCGAACACTGAAGCTTTCTTT,CASSLGHTGSNTEAFF
NA,TRBV5-6,NA,TRBJ1-4,TGTGCCAGCAGCGGGGGCCGAGTAAATGAAAAACTGTTTTTT,CASSGGRVNEKLFF
NA,TRBV19,NA,TRBJ1-2,TGTGCCAGCCGACGACAGAACTATGGCTACACCTTC,CASRRQNYGYTF
NA,TRBV5-1,TRBD1,TRBJ2-7,TGCGCCAGCAGCTTCGGGACAGGAGTCTACGAGCAGTACTTC,CASSFGTGVYEQYF
NA,TRBV19,NA,TRBJ1-5,TGTGCCAGTAGTAACGTGCAGAGCAGCAATCAGCCCCAGCATTTT,CASSNVQSSNQPQHF
NA,TRBV6-5,NA,TRBJ2-5,TGTGCCAGCAGTGTACGGTCCCAAGAGACCCAGTACTTC,CASSVRSQETQYF
NA,TRBV4-3,TRBD1,TRBJ2-5,TGCGCCAGCAGCCAAGCGACAGGGGGTTGGGAGACCCAGTACTTC,CASSQATGGWETQYF
NA,TRBV19,TRBD1,TRBJ2-7,TGTGCCAGTAGTGAAACCGGGACAGGGGGCGAATACGAGCAGTACTTC,CASSETGTGGEYEQYF
once,TRBV27,NA,TRBJ2-1,TGTGCCAGCAGCGCGGACCCATCCTACAATGAGCAGTTCTTC,CASSADPSYNEQFF
few,TRBV7-8,TRBD2,TRBJ2-5,TGTGCCAGCAGCTTGGAGGGACTAGCGGGATGGAAAGAGTACCAAGAGACCCAGTACTTC,CASSLEGLAGWKEYQETQYF
NA,TRBV7-9,NA,TRBJ2-3,TGTGCCAGCAGCTCATTGGGGCACACAGATACGCAGTATTTT,CASSSLGHTDTQYF
NA,TRBV6-1,TRBD1,TRBJ1-1,TGTGCCAGCAGTTTCGACAGGGGGCTCGATGCTTTCTTT,CASSFDRGLDAFF
NA,TRBV19,NA,TRBJ1-2,TGTGCCAGTAAAGGAGGGATGGCCTCTAACTATGGCTACACCTTC,CASKGGMASNYGYTF
NA,TRBV18,NA,TRBJ2-7,TGTGCCAGCTCCCGCTCCGACGACTCCTACGAGCAGTACTTC,CASSRSDDSYEQYF
NA,TRBV10-3,TRBD2,TRBJ2-1,TGTGCCATCAGATCGAGCGGGAGGGCCCTCCATGAGCAGTTCTTC,CAIRSSGRALHEQFF
NA,TRBV6-1,NA,TRBJ1-2,TGTGCCAGCAGTGAAGGGCAGGGGACTAACTATGGCTACACCTTC,CASSEGQGTNYGYTF
NA,TRBV29-1,NA,TRBJ1-1,TGCAGCGTTGGCCGTCAGGGGACCGCTGAAGCTTTCTTT,CSVGRQGTAEAFF